The rows below give T cell receptor beta chains drawn from one sample of a study of blood T cell repertoires in COVID-19. TCRdb's table, derived via immunoSEQ multiplex PCR, lists solely in-frame clones and lacks some. The data show approximately 280,000 clones, around 89% seen once. The source material was peripheral blood. These receptors all come from a man in his forties or fifties with acute or convalescent COVID-19. CDR3s include the opening cysteine and the closing phenylalanine or tryptophan. A D gene is named only where the DNA matches it firmly. Rows may omit the clone size; those that give it use once, few, many or a size class.

j_call clone_size v_call d_call cdr3_length cdr3_nt cdr3_aa
TRBJ1-6 NA TRBV9 NA 15 TGTGCCAGCAGCGAGGACGGACTAGGGAATTCACCCCTCCACTTT CASSEDGLGNSPLHF
TRBJ1-5 NA TRBV15 NA 15 TGTGCCACCAGCAGAGCAGGGGCCAACAATCAGCCCCAGCATTTT CATSRAGANNQPQHF
TRBJ1-1 NA TRBV18 TRBD1 15 TGTGCCAGCTCACCCAAACCGGGACAGGGTTCCGAAGCTTTCTTT CASSPKPGQGSEAFF
TRBJ1-1 NA TRBV11-3 NA 13 TGTGCCAGCAGCTACAGGGCTAGAACTGAAGCTTTCTTT CASSYRARTEAFF
TRBJ1-2 NA TRBV30 NA 12 TGTGCCTGGAGTGCCGGGATCTATGGCTACACCTTC CAWSAGIYGYTF
TRBJ1-2 NA TRBV5-1 NA 14 TGCGCCAGCAGCTTGGAGGCAGGAGGCTATGGCTACACCTTC CASSLEAGGYGYTF
TRBJ2-2 NA TRBV28 TRBD1 16 TGTGCCAGCAGTTCACCGGGACAGGGCGACACCGGGGAGCTGTTTTTT CASSSPGQGDTGELFF
TRBJ2-1 NA TRBV5-1 NA 15 TGCGCCAGCAGCTTGGGGAGCACCGGGTACAATGAGCAGTTCTTC CASSLGSTGYNEQFF
TRBJ2-3 NA TRBV5-1 NA 16 TGCGCCAGCAGCTTGGTCGGGGCAGTAGGAGGGGATACGCAGTATTTT CASSLVGAVGGDTQYF
TRBJ1-3 NA TRBV10-3 NA 14 TGTGCCATCAGTGACGGTAGCTCTGGAAACACCATATATTTT CAISDGSSGNTIYF
TRBJ1-1 NA TRBV24-1 NA 13 TGTGCCACCAGTGATCGGGGAGGCACTGAAGCTTTCTTT CATSDRGGTEAFF
TRBJ2-1 NA TRBV7-8 TRBD2 16 TGTGCCAGCTTAGCGGGGGGGCAGAGCTCCTACAATGAGCAGTTCTTC CASLAGGQSSYNEQFF
TRBJ1-5 NA TRBV21-1 NA 15 TGTGCCAGCAGCGTGCGGGGACAGGGCCATCAGCCCCAGCATTTT CASSVRGQGHQPQHF
TRBJ1-6 NA TRBV2 TRBD1 15 TGTGCCAGCAGTGACGGGACAGGGCGCAATTCACCCCTCCACTTT CASSDGTGRNSPLHF
TRBJ2-7 NA TRBV11-1 TRBD1 14 TGTGCCAGCAGCCCACAGGGGGCGAGCTACGAGCAGTACTTC CASSPQGASYEQYF
TRBJ1-2 once TRBV6-1 TRBD1 14 TGTGCCAGCAGTGCCGGGACAGCTAACTATGGCTACACCTTC CASSAGTANYGYTF
TRBJ1-2 NA TRBV14 NA 13 TGTGCCAGCAGCCAAAATAGGGGGTATGGCTACACCTTC CASSQNRGYGYTF
TRBJ1-4 NA TRBV2 NA 15 TGTGCCAGCAGTGTACCCCGGGGGACTAATGAAAAACTGTTTTTT CASSVPRGTNEKLFF
TRBJ2-7 NA TRBV6-5 NA 15 TGTGCTACTAGAACTGGGGACACCCGTACCTACGAGCAGTACTTC CATRTGDTRTYEQYF
TRBJ2-2 NA TRBV3-1/TRBV3-2 TRBD2 15 TGTGCCAGCAGCCCCCGGGGGGTCAACACCGGGGAGCTGTTTTTT CASSPRGVNTGELFF
TRBJ2-7 NA TRBV11-1 NA 14 TGTGCCAGCAGCCCTCTTGACACCTCCTACGAGCAGTACTTC CASSPLDTSYEQYF
TRBJ1-1 NA TRBV19 NA 11 TGTGCCAGTAGTGGAGGCTTGGGTGCTTTCTTT CASSGGLGAFF
TRBJ2-1 NA TRBV29-1 NA 15 TGCAGCGTTGTTGAGGGGGACTACTCCTACAATGAGCAGTTCTTC CSVVEGDYSYNEQFF
TRBJ1-1 NA TRBV5-6 NA 13 TGTGCCAGCAGCCCCGGGTTGCTCCCTGAAGCTTTCTTT CASSPGLLPEAFF
TRBJ1-3 NA TRBV7-2 NA 17 TGTGCCAGCAGCTCCTCTTTGGGCTCCTTCTCTGGAAACACCATATATTTT CASSSSLGSFSGNTIYF
TRBJ1-1 once TRBV11-2 TRBD1 13 TGTGCCAGCAGCGTGGACAGGGGTATTGAAGCTTTCTTT CASSVDRGIEAFF
TRBJ1-5 NA TRBV2 NA 13 TGTGCCAGCAGGGCCGGGACTAGTCAGCCCCAGCATTTT CASRAGTSQPQHF
TRBJ2-5 NA TRBV19 NA 12 TGTGCCAGTAGTATACGTGGCGAGACCCAGTACTTC CASSIRGETQYF
TRBJ2-3 NA TRBV5-5 TRBD2 15 TGTGCCAGCAGTTTATTAGCGGGGGGAACAGATACGCAGTATTTT CASSLLAGGTDTQYF
TRBJ1-3 once TRBV10-2 TRBD1 17 TGCGCCAGCAGTGACGGGACAGCCAACCCTGTGGGAAACACCATATATTTT CASSDGTANPVGNTIYF
TRBJ1-2 NA TRBV6-1 NA 17 TGTGCCAGCAGTGAAGGGGCGGGGTGGGTCCGAATGGATGGCTACACCTTC CASSEGAGWVRMDGYTF
TRBJ1-2 NA TRBV12-3/TRBV12-4 TRBD1 12 TGTGCCAGCAGTCGGGACAGCTATGGCTACACCTTC CASSRDSYGYTF
TRBJ1-1 NA TRBV6-5 NA 15 TGTGCCAGCAGTTACTCGGCAGGGGCGAACACTGAAGCTTTCTTT CASSYSAGANTEAFF
TRBJ2-3 NA TRBV4-2 TRBD2 19 TGTGCCAGCAGCCAAGATTACGGGACTAGCGGGGGGGCTAGAGATACGCAGTATTTT CASSQDYGTSGGARDTQYF
TRBJ2-7 NA TRBV6-1 NA 15 TGTGCCAGCAGTGAATACCCCAGGTTCTCCTACGAGCAGTACTTC CASSEYPRFSYEQYF
TRBJ2-2 NA TRBV11-2 TRBD1 15 TGTGCCAGCAGCTTAGGGGACAGAAACACCGGGGAGCTGTTTTTT CASSLGDRNTGELFF
TRBJ2-1 NA TRBV3-1/TRBV3-2 NA 14 TGTGCCAGCAGCACTCGACAGGATTACAATGAGCAGTTCTTC CASSTRQDYNEQFF
TRBJ2-7 few TRBV12-3/TRBV12-4 NA 11 TGTGCCAGCAGCCGCGCCTACGAGCAGTACTTC CASSRAYEQYF
TRBJ1-3 few TRBV12-5 NA 14 TGTGCTAGTGGTGTAGGGGGTTCTGGAAACACCATATATTTT CASGVGGSGNTIYF
TRBJ1-1 NA TRBV3-1/TRBV3-2 TRBD1 14 TGTGCCAGCAGCCGTAACCGACAGGGCCCTGAAGCTTTCTTT CASSRNRQGPEAFF
TRBJ2-2 NA TRBV24-1 NA 15 TGTGCCACCAGTGCCCCGGGATGGGGCACCGGGGAGCTGTTTTTT CATSAPGWGTGELFF
TRBJ2-7 NA TRBV7-8 NA 17 TGTGCCAGCAGCTCCCTTGAGGGGACTCAAAGCTCCTACGAGCAGTACTTC CASSSLEGTQSSYEQYF
TRBJ2-7 NA TRBV7-3 NA 12 TGTGCCAGCAGTTTCGCGGGGAACGAGCAGTACTTC CASSFAGNEQYF
TRBJ1-1 NA TRBV29-1 TRBD1 14 TGCAGCGGAAGGGACAGTTTTATGAACACTGAAGCTTTCTTT CSGRDSFMNTEAFF
TRBJ2-1 NA TRBV6-2/TRBV6-3 NA 14 TGTGCCAGCAGTGGCCCCCGGGGCTACAATGAGCAGTTCTTC CASSGPRGYNEQFF
TRBJ2-3 once TRBV2 TRBD2 15 TGTGCCAGTACCTTTCTAGCGGGGGGCACAGATACGCAGTATTTT CASTFLAGGTDTQYF
TRBJ1-1 NA TRBV12-5 NA 15 TGTGCTAGTGGTGCGCACAGGGAAGGGGACACTGAAGCTTTCTTT CASGAHREGDTEAFF
TRBJ2-7 NA TRBV7-8 NA 13 TGTGCCAGCAGCTTAGGGGGCCCCTACGAGCAGTACTTC CASSLGGPYEQYF